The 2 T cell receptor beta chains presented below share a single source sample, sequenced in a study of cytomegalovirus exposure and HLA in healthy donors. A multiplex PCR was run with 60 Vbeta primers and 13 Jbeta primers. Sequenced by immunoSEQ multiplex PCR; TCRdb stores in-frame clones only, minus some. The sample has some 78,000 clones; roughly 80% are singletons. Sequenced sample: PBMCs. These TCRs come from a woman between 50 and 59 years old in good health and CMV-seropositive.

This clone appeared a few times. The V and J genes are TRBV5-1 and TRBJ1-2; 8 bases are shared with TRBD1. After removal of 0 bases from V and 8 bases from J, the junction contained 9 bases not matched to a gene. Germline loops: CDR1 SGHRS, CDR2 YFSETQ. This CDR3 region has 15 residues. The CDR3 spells CASSLEQDRGAGYTF. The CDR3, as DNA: TGCGCCAGCAGCTTGGAACAAGACAGGGGTGCCGGCTACACCTTC.

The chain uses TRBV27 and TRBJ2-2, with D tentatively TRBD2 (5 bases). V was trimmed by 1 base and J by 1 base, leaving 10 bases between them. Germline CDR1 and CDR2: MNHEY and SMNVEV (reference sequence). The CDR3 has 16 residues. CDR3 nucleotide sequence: TGTGCCAGCAGTTTATGGGGAGAACTGAACACCGGGGAGCTGTTTTTT. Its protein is CASSLWGELNTGELFF.